This T cell receptor beta chain was identified in a study of beta chain features in type 1 diabetes. Findings of the study overall: A closer apparent resemblance between naive, central memory and Treg TCRB repertoires was seen in patients than in healthy donors. The study found moderately but significantly shorter TCRB CDR3s in all four CD4+ subsets of Type 1 diabetes patients. When cDNA is sequenced, cells with high TCR expression could be over-represented.

Investigators reverse transcribed all isolated RNA, so they sequenced expressed TCRB transcripts. Average reads for naive, central memory and regulatory T cell samples were roughly 3.4 million. Produced via immunoSEQ multiplex PCR; TCRdb's table is partial and in-frame only. Of about 150,000 clones listed, about a tenth are singletons. For this clone: Its specificity is not known.

Germline V gene sequence: CDR1 ENHRY, CDR2 SYGVKD. The junction had 9 bases not matched to a gene; V was cut back by 2 bases and J by 3 bases. The CDR3 extends over 17 amino acids. Each donor gave one heparinised blood draw averaging roughly 100 mL. The material sequenced was central memory CD4+ T cells from blood. The sequence was obtained from a man between 25 and 39 years old with type 1 diabetes. This chain joins TRBV10-3 and TRBJ1-2; TRBD1 matches at 10 bases. CDR3 region: CAISEDRGRSIDYGYTF. CDR3 sequence (DNA): TGTGCCATCAGTGAGGACAGGGGGCGTAGTATAGACTATGGCTACACCTTC.